The 16 T cell receptor beta chains given below trace back to one sample, sequenced in a study of T-cell memory formation after mild COVID-19 (dated by TCRdb to 2020 to 2023). Preparation of the library involved 5' RACE. Sequencing was performed on an Illumina NovaSeq 6000. TCRdb ran its own pipeline on the public reads, namely fastp trimming at Q25 and MiXCR clone calling, and kept in-frame beta chains. Every CDR3 protein is listed once, alongside the most common genes and DNA of its rows. The sample table contains 450,000 or so distinct CDR3 sequences; only one count was recorded for around a quarter of them. The top ten clones comprise around 13% of the sample. The material sequenced was PBMCs or a T cell subset sorted from them (not recorded which). Every receptor here comes from an adult woman who had mild COVID-19 (a few samples of this study predate the infection). The sample titles of this study are shuffled in the database, so cell type and time point are left out; the donor was told from shared clones.

The rearrangement joins TRBV2 to TRBJ2-2, with D unresolved. Germline CDR1 and CDR2: SNHLY and FYNNEI. Trimming removed 2 bases at V and 3 bases at J, with 10 bases between. There are 15 residues in the CDR3. The CDR3 sequence is CASSERHSHTGELFF. In nucleotides, the CDR3 is TGTGCCAGCAGTGAAAGGCACTCCCACACCGGGGAGCTGTTTTTT.

V usage is TRBV7-2 and J usage is TRBJ1-2, with 7 bases identical to TRBD1. Germline V gene sequence: CDR1 SGHTA, CDR2 FQGNSA. This CDR3 region has 15 residues. The trim removed 7 bases at V and 4 bases at J, leaving 12 bases unmatched. CDR3 sequence (DNA): TGTGCCAGCACCTTGGGGCTAGGGGGCGGCTATGGCTACACCTTC. Amino acid sequence: CASTLGLGGGYGYTF.

The chain employs TRBV9 and TRBJ1-1; D is uncertain. V lost 4 bases and J 3 bases, leaving 10 bases between the germline ends. The CDR3 has 13 residues. CDR1 and CDR2 from the germline V gene are SGDLS and YYNGEE. The CDR3 sequence: CASSTGTDTEAFF. The CDR3 coding sequence is TGTGCCAGCAGCACCGGAACGGACACTGAAGCTTTCTTT.

This clonotype has only a few counts. The genes are TRBV15 and TRBJ2-2; 13 bases agree with TRBD2. The CDR3 is made up of 17 amino acids. J lost 10 bases, V lost 0 bases, and 8 bases had no gene match. The germline V gene has CDR1 LNHNV and CDR2 YYDKDF (reference sequence). The CDR3 region is CATSRDLGLAGPLELFF. As DNA, the CDR3 is TGTGCCACCAGCAGAGATCTGGGACTAGCGGGACCTTTGGAGCTGTTTTTT.

As for this clonotype: Since no conserved phenylalanine or tryptophan closes the CDR3, a read error is the likely cause. This chain joins TRBV3-1 and TRBJ2-3; a possible D gene is TRBD2 (6 bases). CDR3 size: 14 residues. V was shortened by 7 bases and J by 0 bases, with 11 bases between the two germline ends. Germline-derived CDR1 and CDR2 are LGHDT and YNNKEL (reference sequence). CDR3 in DNA: TGTGCCAGCAAAGATGCGGGGAGCACAGATACGCAGTATATT. Protein sequence: CASKDAGSTDTQYI.

The chain employs TRBV7-6 and TRBJ2-5; 9 bases match TRBD1. J lost 5 bases, V lost 6 bases, and 10 bases had no gene match. CDR1 SGHVS and CDR2 FNYEAQ come from the germline V gene. The CDR3 extends over 15 amino acids. CDR3 bases: TGTGCCAGCAGGGAACACAGGGGGCCGGGTGAGACCCAGTACTTC. Translated: CASREHRGPGETQYF. Based on the CDR3 plus reference TRBV7-6 and TRBJ2-5, the full variable domain is GAGVSQSPRYKVTKRGQDVALRCDPISGHVSLYWYRQALGQGPEFLTYFNYEAQQDKSGLPNDRFSAERPEGSISTLTIQRTEQRDSAMYRCASREHRGPGETQYFGPGTRLLVL.

V usage is TRBV20-1 and J usage is TRBJ2-2, with 10 bases fitting TRBD1. This CDR3 spans 16 amino acids. The V segment lost 2 bases and the J segment 6 bases; nucleotides outside the gene matches: 9. CDR1 is DFQATT and CDR2 is SNEGSKA in the germline V gene (reference sequence). For the CDR3, the DNA is TGCAGTGCTAGAAGACAGGGGGCGCGAGTGGCCGGGGAGCTGTTTTTT. Its translation is CSARRQGARVAGELFF.

This sequence joins TRBV2 and TRBJ1-2; D not resolved. The ends were cut back, 3 bases at V and 3 bases at J, with 2 bases in the middle. CDR1 is SNHLY and CDR2 is FYNNEI in the germline V gene. The length of the CDR3 is 11 residues. The CDR3 DNA follows: TGTGCCAGCAGTGAGGACTATGGCTACACCTTC. This translates into CASSEDYGYTF.

In its sample, this clonotype was seen a few times. The chain uses TRBV29-1 and TRBJ2-7, with 9 bases fitting TRBD1. Trimming took 5 bases from V and 5 from J; bases not matched to a gene: 10. The germline gives CDR1 SQVTM, CDR2 ANQGSEA. The CDR3 has 14 amino acids. CDR3 sequence: CSVRTGTGSHEQYF. CDR3 coding DNA: TGCAGCGTTAGAACCGGGACAGGGTCACACGAGCAGTACTTC.

This clonotype occurred a few times. V usage is TRBV12-3 or TRBV12-4 and J usage is TRBJ1-4; 8 bases fit TRBD1. Trimming cost V 4 bases and J 0 bases; bases outside gene matches: 10. The CDR3 loop spans 18 amino acids. Here the CDR3 DNA reads TGTGCCAGCAGTTCGCCTCGGACAGGGCCGACAACTAATGAAAAACTGTTTTTT. Translating gives CASSSPRTGPTTNEKLFF.

J is TRBJ1-2 and V is TRBV4-3; D gene ambiguous. Germline V gives CDR1 LGHNA, CDR2 YSLEER. Trimming shortened V by 4 bases and J by 2 bases, and 14 bases separated the two germline ends. The CDR3 spans 15 residues. CDR3 sequence: CASSREGLRNYGYTF. The CDR3 DNA follows: TGCGCCAGCAGCCGGGAGGGCTTAAGGAACTATGGCTACACCTTC.

The V gene is TRBV20-1, the J gene TRBJ2-1; tentative D call: TRBD1 (6 bases). V gave up 5 bases and J gave up 2 bases, with 10 bases separating them. The CDR3 runs 13 residues. Per germline, CDR1 DFQATT and CDR2 SNEGSKA (reference sequence). CDR3 DNA sequence: TGCAGTGCTCAAGGGGACACCTACAATGAGCAGTTCTTC. Residues: CSAQGDTYNEQFF.

This clonotype has ten or more counts. The CDR3 DNA follows: TGTGCCACCAGCAGAGCCGGGACAGGGGGCTCTACGCAGTATTTT. This translates into CATSRAGTGGSTQYF. The chain has TRBV15 and TRBJ2-3; TRBD1 matches at 12 bases. The CDR3 has 15 amino acids. With 1 base clipped from V and 8 bases from J, the junction kept 4 bases outside the gene matches. CDR1 is LNHNV and CDR2 is YYDKDF in the germline V gene (reference sequence).

The chain has TRBV7-3 and TRBJ2-1; 7 nucleotides line up with TRBD2. This CDR3 region has 15 residues. CDR1 is SGHTA and CDR2 is FQGTGA in the germline V gene. The V segment lost 5 bases and the J segment 4 bases; nucleotides outside the gene matches: 8. Here the CDR3 reads CASSPVGGNYNEQFF. CDR3 coding DNA: TGTGCCAGCAGCCCTGTCGGGGGGAATTACAATGAGCAGTTCTTC.

The chain combines TRBV5-1 with TRBJ2-6; the D gene is possibly TRBD2 (5 bases). Trimming pared 4 bases from V and 0 bases from J, leaving 8 bases between. Germline CDR1 SGHRS, CDR2 YFSETQ. The CDR3 runs 15 residues. The CDR3 here is CASSPAGSGANVLTF. The CDR3 region has the DNA TGCGCCAGCAGCCCCGCGGGCTCTGGGGCCAACGTCCTGACTTTC.

The chain employs TRBV20-1 and TRBJ2-2; no firm D call. Germline assignment: CDR1 DFQATT and CDR2 SNEGSKA (reference sequence). The CDR3 has 12 amino acids. Trimming pared 0 bases from V and 7 bases from J, leaving 6 bases between. The CDR3 sequence: CSARDPDGELFF. The CDR3 DNA sequence: TGCAGTGCTAGAGATCCGGACGGGGAGCTGTTTTTT.